Following are 20 T cell receptor beta chains from one sample sequenced in a study of OX40 agonist ivuxolimab in advanced cancers. The table came from immunoSEQ multiplex PCR; TCRdb's copy has only in-frame clones and leaves some out. Of about 32,000 clones in the sample, roughly 84% are singletons; the top ten hold 15% to 25%. The sample here was CD4+ or CD8+ T cells sorted from blood, taken in a trial of the OX40 agonist ivuxolimab. These receptors all come from an adult with an advanced solid tumor such as melanoma, head and neck, liver or kidney cancer.

The CDR3 region has the DNA TGTGCCAGCAGTTTATTAATCGGACAGGGCCCTGGAAACACCATATATTTT. Translating it yields CASSLLIGQGPGNTIYF. The chain joins TRBV28 to TRBJ1-3, with 8 positions matching TRBD1. This CDR3 has 17 residues. V dropped 1 base and J dropped 2; count of bases not matched to a gene: 7. Germline lookup yields CDR1 MDHEN and CDR2 SYDVKM.

The chain links TRBV13 to TRBJ1-1; a possible D gene is TRBD1 (5 bases). In germline, CDR1 is PRHDT, CDR2 FYEKMQ (reference sequence). Trimming shortened V by 7 bases and J by 11 bases, and 14 bases separated the two germline ends. The CDR3 has 11 residues. The CDR3 coding sequence is TGTGCCAGCAACACAGGAGGGAGGGCTTTCTTT. Its protein product is CASNTGGRAFF.

This sequence joins TRBV27 and TRBJ2-7; TRBD1 might be the D (6 bases). The V gene lost 4 bases and the J gene lost 4 bases, with 20 bases spanning the gap. CDR1 is MNHEY and CDR2 is SMNVEV in the germline V gene (reference sequence). This CDR3 is 16 amino acids long. CDR3 sequence (DNA): TGTGCCAGCAGTTCCGTCGGGGCAGGGGTCATATACGAGCAGTACTTC. Protein product: CASSSVGAGVIYEQYF.

The rearrangement uses TRBV5-1 and TRBJ2-2, with D perhaps matching TRBD1 or TRBD2 (5 bases each). This CDR3 contains 15 residues. Trimming took 4 bases from V and 3 from J, leaving 13 bases between them. Germline V lookup: CDR1 SGHRS, CDR2 YFSETQ. CDR3 loop: CASSAAGTYTGELFF. The DNA for the CDR3 is TGCGCCAGCAGCGCCGCCGGGACCTACACCGGGGAGCTGTTTTTT. Full variable domain (missing parts from reference TRBV5-1 and TRBJ2-2): KAGVTQTPRYLIKTRGQQVTLSCSPISGHRSVSWYQQTPGQGLQFLFEYFSETQRNKGNFPGRFSGRQFSNSRSEMNVSTLELGDSALYLCASSAAGTYTGELFFGEGSRLTVL.

The chain is built from TRBV29-1 and TRBJ2-1; D possibly corresponds to TRBD2 (9 bases). The CDR3 consists of 14 residues. Germline CDR1 SQVTM, CDR2 ANQGSEA. The germline V and J ends were trimmed by 7 bases and 2 bases, with 15 bases remaining between them. CDR3 bases: TGCAGCGCCCTAGCGGGACAGGCCTACAATGAGCAGTTCTTC. Translating gives CSALAGQAYNEQFF.

The gene calls are TRBV28 and TRBJ2-3; D may be TRBD1 (6 bases). V lost 7 bases, J lost 0 bases, and 17 bases lay in between. The germline CDR1 and CDR2 sequences are MDHEN and SYDVKM. This CDR3 has 16 residues. This CDR3 is CASITDRLPSTDTQYF. CDR3 in DNA: TGTGCCAGCATCACAGACAGGCTACCTAGCACAGATACGCAGTATTTT.

The chain has TRBV19 and TRBJ2-1; D not certain. Trimming removed 4 bases from V and 7 bases from J, with 11 bases in between. Germline loops: CDR1 LNHDA, CDR2 SQIVND (reference sequence). The CDR3 is 13 amino acids. CDR3 sequence (DNA): TGTGCCAGTAGTACTTTAGGGTTTAATGAGCAGTTCTTC. It encodes CASSTLGFNEQFF.

This chain connects TRBV6-4 to TRBJ1-1; no clear D gene. Germline assignment: CDR1 MRHNA and CDR2 SNTAGT. The CDR3 is made up of 10 amino acids. Trimming shortened V by 4 bases and J by 7 bases, and 4 bases separated the two germline ends. The CDR3 sequence: CASSVNEAFF. The CDR3 DNA reads as TGTGCCAGCAGTGTTAATGAAGCTTTCTTT.

The V gene is TRBV11-2, the J gene TRBJ2-1; D ambiguous. The CDR3 sequence is 15 residues long. V dropped 1 base and J dropped 6 bases, with 13 bases sitting between them. Germline lookup yields CDR1 SGHAT and CDR2 FQNNGV. The CDR3 loop is CASSLVGRVANEQFF. In nucleotides, the CDR3 is TGTGCCAGCAGCTTAGTCGGTCGGGTGGCCAATGAGCAGTTCTTC.

The J gene is TRBJ2-7, the V gene TRBV29-1, with a tentative D call TRBD2 (6 bases). The V and J ends lost 0 bases and 3 bases respectively, with 12 bases between them. The CDR3 spans 14 residues. CDR1 and CDR2 from the germline V gene are SQVTM and ANQGSEA. CDR3 sequence reads: CSVEETGRSYEQYF. The CDR3 bases are TGCAGCGTTGAAGAAACCGGGAGAAGCTACGAGCAGTACTTC.

J is TRBJ2-3 and V is TRBV7-9, with 8 positions matching TRBD1. Germline CDR1 is SEHNR and CDR2 is FQNEAQ (reference sequence). The V gene end was trimmed by 2 bases and the J gene end by 7 bases; junction bases not matched to a gene: 17. The CDR3 length is 18 residues. The CDR3 protein is CASSLPTRTGKGVNTQYF. The CDR3 DNA follows: TGTGCCAGCAGCTTACCCACCCGGACAGGGAAGGGAGTAAATACGCAGTATTTT.

The J gene is TRBJ2-3, the V gene TRBV13; no definite D call. Germline loops: CDR1 PRHDT, CDR2 FYEKMQ (reference sequence). Trimming took off 1 base at V and 2 bases at J, with 7 bases between the two ends. The CDR3 has 14 residues. The CDR3 DNA reads TGTGCCAGCAGCTTAGATGCAGCCACAGATACGCAGTATTTT. Amino acid sequence: CASSLDAATDTQYF.

The V and J genes are TRBV29-1 and TRBJ2-1; TRBD1 matches at 11 bases. This CDR3 is built from 16 residues. Germline trimming cut 6 bases from V and 6 bases from J; bases unmatched to any gene: 13. Germline CDR1 SQVTM, CDR2 ANQGSEA. The CDR3 is CSVRGGQGAPPNEQFF. The CDR3 nucleotides are TGCAGCGTCAGAGGCGGACAGGGGGCGCCTCCCAATGAGCAGTTCTTC.

This chain links TRBV21-1 with TRBJ2-3; the table's D call, TRBD2, has no DNA check behind it. TRBV21-1 corresponds to a pseudogene. This CDR3 has 14 amino acids. The CDR3 region has the DNA TGTGCCAGCAGGAGGGCTAGCGGGAGATCCTCCCAGTATTTT. This encodes CASRRASGRSSQYF.

The rearrangement joins TRBV5-1 to TRBJ2-1, with D hard to call. Trimming shortened V by 2 bases and J by 4 bases, and 1 base separated the two germline ends. The germline V gene has CDR1 SGHRS and CDR2 YFSETQ. The CDR3 runs 11 residues. CDR3 sequence: CASSFYNEQFF. Written as DNA, the CDR3 is TGCGCCAGCAGCTTTTACAATGAGCAGTTCTTC.

The V call is TRBV6-6, the J call TRBJ1-1, with TRBD1 matching 7 bases. Germline CDR1 is MNHNY and CDR2 is SVGAGI (reference sequence). With 5 bases clipped from V and 1 base from J, the junction kept 7 bases outside the gene matches. The CDR3 length is 15 residues. In DNA form, the CDR3 reads TGTGCCAGCAGTCAGGGGGTGGAGGGGAACACTGAAGCTTTCTTT. It is translated as CASSQGVEGNTEAFF.

V gene TRBV21-1 combines with J gene TRBJ1-2. TRBV21-1 is flagged as a pseudogene. The CDR3 consists of 14 residues. The CDR3 DNA reads as TGTGCCAGCCCTAAGGTAGCCCTAATTTCGGGCTACACCTTC. It translates to CASPKVALISGYTF.

This sequence joins TRBV9 and TRBJ2-1, with D hard to call. The CDR3 is 10 amino acids. Germline CDR1 reads SGDLS; CDR2 reads YYNGEE. Between the trimmed V and J ends, which lost 3 bases and 11 bases, there was a span of 6 bases. CDR3 amino acids: CASSGAKQFF. The DNA for the CDR3 is TGTGCCAGCAGCGGGGCCAAGCAGTTCTTC.

This clone was detected a few times. The genes are TRBV7-8 and TRBJ2-2; D uncertain. The CDR3 spans 11 residues. V shed 1 base and J shed 7 bases, with 1 base lying between them. CDR1 SGHVS and CDR2 FQNEAQ come from the germline V gene. This CDR3 is CASSLDGELFF. The CDR3 nucleotides read TGTGCCAGCAGCTTAGACGGGGAGCTGTTTTTT.

By share, this clone counts as medium-sized. The chain couples TRBV6-1 to TRBJ2-5, with 8 bases matching TRBD2. Losses at the gene ends were 9 bases for V and 4 bases for J; bases not matched to a gene: 13. CDR3 length equals 15 residues. Germline CDR1 is MNHNS and CDR2 is SASEGT. The CDR3 is CASGEGGGQVETQYF. CDR3 DNA: TGTGCCAGTGGGGAGGGCGGGGGGCAGGTAGAGACCCAGTACTTC.